These T cell receptor beta chains were read from a single sample in a study of healthy donors' naive CD4 and CD8 T cells. Each CDR3 protein gets one entry after TCRdb re-called the reads with MiXCR. The table records 180,000 or so distinct CDR3 sequences, about 74% of them present only once. The sample comprised naive CD4+ and CD8+ T cells sorted from blood, pooled from several donors. These receptors all come from a pool of human donors in good health; the sample pools cells from several healthy donors. CDR3s include the opening cysteine and the closing phenylalanine or tryptophan. A D gene is named only where the DNA matches it firmly. Rows may omit the clone size; those that give it use once, few, many or a size class.

v_gene	abundance	j_gene	d_gene	CDR3nt	CDR3aa
TRBV29-1	few	TRBJ2-7	-	TGCAGCGTTGAAGTTCGGTACGAGCAGTACTTC	CSVEVRYEQYF
TRBV5-1	-	TRBJ2-7	TRBD1	TGCGCCAGCAGCTTTTTGGACAGGGCGTCCTACGAGCAGTACTTC	CASSFLDRASYEQYF
TRBV7-9	-	TRBJ2-1	TRBD1	TGTGCCAGCAGCTTCGGGACAGTCGAGCAGTTCTTC	CASSFGTVEQFF
TRBV4-2	-	TRBJ2-4	-	TGTGCCAGCAGCCAAGATGGAGGGGGAGTTTTGGGCAAAAACATTCAGTACTTC	CASSQDGGGVLGKNIQYF
TRBV29-1	-	TRBJ1-1	-	TGCAGCGTTGCTATCGCTACGCTGAACACTGAAGCTTTCTTT	CSVAIATLNTEAFF
TRBV7-8	-	TRBJ2-2	TRBD2	TGTGCCAGCAGCTCGGGACTAGCGGGAGCCACCGGGGAGCTGTTTTTT	CASSSGLAGATGELFF
TRBV6-5	-	TRBJ2-1	-	TGTGCCAGCAACCCCGACAGGACCGAGGTCAATGAGCAGTTCTTC	CASNPDRTEVNEQFF
TRBV6-5	-	TRBJ1-6	-	TGTGCCAGTAGTTACATGGGTTTTAATTCACCCCTCCACTTT	CASSYMGFNSPLHF
TRBV6-5	-	TRBJ2-7	-	TGTGCCAGCAGTTACCCTCAACAGGGAGGAAGGGCCTACGAGCAGTACTTC	CASSYPQQGGRAYEQYF
TRBV29-1	few	TRBJ2-1	-	TGCAGCTTTGCGGGGCACAATGAGCAGTTCTTC	CSFAGHNEQFF
TRBV27	-	TRBJ2-3	-	TGTGCCAGCAGTTTTGTTAGCGTATACACAGATACGCAGTATTTT	CASSFVSVYTDTQYF
TRBV18	-	TRBJ2-2	-	TGTGCCAGCTCACCACGGGGACCCGCTAACACCGGGGAGCTGTTTTTT	CASSPRGPANTGELFF
TRBV20-1	-	TRBJ1-5	-	TGCAGTGCTAGAGCGGGGCAGGGGAACTTCGGGGGCAATCAGCCCCAGCATTTT	CSARAGQGNFGGNQPQHF
TRBV27	-	TRBJ2-7	-	TGTGCCAGCACTGGCAGACTTTTAGGGGAGCAGTACTTC	CASTGRLLGEQYF
TRBV30	-	TRBJ1-1	-	TGTGCCTGGAGTTCCGGGGCAGGTTCCACTGAAGCTTTCTTT	CAWSSGAGSTEAFF
TRBV6-1	-	TRBJ2-7	TRBD1	TGTGCCAGCAGTGACTTCAGGGGGTACGAGCAGTACTTC	CASSDFRGYEQYF
TRBV4-3	-	TRBJ2-6	-	TGCGCCAGCAGCCATGGGGATTCCTCTGGGGCCAACGTCCTGACTTTC	CASSHGDSSGANVLTF
TRBV6-5	-	TRBJ1-3	-	TGTGCCAGCAGTTACTCGGCAGGTTATATCTCTGGAAACACCATATATTTT	CASSYSAGYISGNTIYF
TRBV7-9	-	TRBJ2-7	-	TGTGCCAGCAGCTACCGCATTGGGGCCTCCTACGAGCAGTACTTC	CASSYRIGASYEQYF
TRBV10-3	-	TRBJ2-7	-	TGTGCCATCAGTGAGTCAGTTAACGGGGGCCTCTTC	CAISESVNGGLF
TRBV29-1	-	TRBJ1-1	-	TGCAGCGCCACAGGGCACACTGAAGCTTTCTTT	CSATGHTEAFF
TRBV6-5	-	TRBJ1-2	-	TGTGCCAGCAGTTACGGCGGGCTAAACTATGGCTACACCTTC	CASSYGGLNYGYTF
TRBV19	-	TRBJ2-1	-	TGTGCCAGTAGTATAGTGCAGATGGGTGAGCAGTTCTTC	CASSIVQMGEQFF
TRBV29-1	-	TRBJ1-1	-	TGCAGCGTTGAGCGGTCAATGAACACTGAAGCTTTCTTT	CSVERSMNTEAFF
TRBV29-1	-	TRBJ2-7	TRBD2	TGCAGCGTGACTAGCGGGAGGCCCCGGGAGCAGTACTTC	CSVTSGRPREQYF
TRBV29-1	-	TRBJ1-1	-	TGCAGCGTTGAAGGTAAACAGGGAAACACTGAAGCTTTCTTT	CSVEGKQGNTEAFF
TRBV6-5	-	TRBJ1-6	-	TGTGCCAGCAGCCACCGCGGGAATCTCTATAATTCACCCCTCCACTTT	CASSHRGNLYNSPLHF
TRBV29-1	-	TRBJ1-1	-	TGCAGCGTTGGAAGGGCAGGGAGGAACACTGAAGCTTTCTTT	CSVGRAGRNTEAFF
TRBV27	-	TRBJ1-2	-	TGTGCCAGCAGGGTCCCTTCGAAAGGCTACACCTTC	CASRVPSKGYTF
TRBV19	-	TRBJ2-1	TRBD2	TGTGCCAGTGGTAGCGGGGGGCCGAGCTCCTACAATGAGCAGTTCTTC	CASGSGGPSSYNEQFF
TRBV5-4	-	TRBJ2-1	-	TGTGCCAGCAGCTTGGACGTCTATGAGCAGTTCTTC	CASSLDVYEQFF
TRBV6-5	-	TRBJ2-7	TRBD2	TGTGCCACCAGCGGGACTAGCGGGAGTAGGGAGTACTTC	CATSGTSGSREYF
TRBV7-8	-	TRBJ2-3	TRBD2	TGTGCCAGCAGCTTCGGGACTAGCTCGGGTACGCAGTATTTT	CASSFGTSSGTQYF
TRBV20-1	-	TRBJ2-7	-	TGCAGTGCCCCACCCCAGGGAGTGGGCGAGCAGTACTTC	CSAPPQGVGEQYF
TRBV19	-	TRBJ1-3	-	TGTGCCACCTCAAGCTCTGGAAACACCATATATTTT	CATSSSGNTIYF
TRBV19	-	TRBJ1-1	TRBD1	TGTGCCAGTAGTGAGGGGGCCCGGACTGAAGCTTTCTTT	CASSEGARTEAFF
TRBV6-5	-	TRBJ2-1	-	TGTGCCAGCAGTTACGGGGCGTATTACGACAATGAGCAGTTCTTC	CASSYGAYYDNEQFF
TRBV18	-	TRBJ2-5	TRBD2	TGTGCCAGCTCACATCGGACTAGCGAAGAGACCCAGTACTTC	CASSHRTSEETQYF
TRBV19	few	TRBJ1-1	-	TGTGCCAGTACCGAAGGACGGCTGAACACTGAAGCTTTCTTT	CASTEGRLNTEAFF
TRBV7-8	once	TRBJ2-7	TRBD1	TGTGCCAGCAGCACCCTGACAGGGGGCTGGGACGAGCAGTACTTC	CASSTLTGGWDEQYF
TRBV20-1	once	TRBJ1-5	-	TGCAGTGCTCTAGGTGTGGGGCCGGGGAGCAATCAGCCCCAGCATTTT	CSALGVGPGSNQPQHF
TRBV12-3/TRBV12-4	-	TRBJ1-2	TRBD1	TGTGCCAGCATCTTGGACAGGGGTGATGGCTACACCTTC	CASILDRGDGYTF
TRBV29-1	few	TRBJ2-5	-	TGCAGCGCCCGGACGGCTATGGAGACCCAGTACTTC	CSARTAMETQYF
TRBV15	few	TRBJ2-1	TRBD1	TGTGCCACCAGTCGCCGTTGGGACAGCAATGAGCAGTTCTTC	CATSRRWDSNEQFF
TRBV27	-	TRBJ2-7	TRBD2	TGTGCCAGCAGTCTAGGACTAGAGGGAGGCGAGCAGTACTTC	CASSLGLEGGEQYF
TRBV20-1	-	TRBJ1-6	-	TGCAGTGCCCTTGAGCCCGCCGGGGGTCTTGGTTCACCCCTCCACTTT	CSALEPAGGLGSPLHF
TRBV19	-	TRBJ2-7	TRBD1	TGTGCCAGCGGGACAGGCATCTCCTACGAGCAGTACTTC	CASGTGISYEQYF
TRBV12-3/TRBV12-4	-	TRBJ1-5	-	TGTGCCAGCAGCGGGACACAAATTAGCAATCAGCCCCAGCATTTT	CASSGTQISNQPQHF
TRBV20-1	-	TRBJ1-2	TRBD1	TGCAGCCCGGGACAGAACTATGGCTACACCTTC	CSPGQNYGYTF
TRBV30	-	TRBJ2-7	-	TGTGCCTGGAGAGGGCAGCCTAGCTCCTACGAGCAGTACTTC	CAWRGQPSSYEQYF
TRBV29-1	-	TRBJ1-1	-	TGCACCTTGGGTCATAACACTGAAGCTTTCTTT	CTLGHNTEAFF
TRBV19	few	TRBJ1-5	TRBD1	TGTGCCAGTAGTCCTCGACAGGGGGATCAGCCCCAGCATTTT	CASSPRQGDQPQHF
TRBV2	-	TRBJ1-2	-	TGTGCCAGCAGTGATCCTGGGTCGGCGATAAACCACTATGGCTACACCTTC	CASSDPGSAINHYGYTF
TRBV29-1	-	TRBJ2-3	-	TGCAGCGTTCTTGATTCACCCACAGATACGCAGTATTTT	CSVLDSPTDTQYF
TRBV12-5	-	TRBJ1-5	-	TGTGCTAGTGGTTTAGCAGGCCCCCAGCATTTT	CASGLAGPQHF
TRBV29-1	once	TRBJ1-4	TRBD1	TGCAGCGTTACGGAAGGGACAGGGAGGTTTGAAAAACTGTTTTTT	CSVTEGTGRFEKLFF
TRBV19	-	TRBJ1-1	-	TGTGCCAGTAGTATTGTTCGGTTCATGAACACTGAAGCTTTCTTT	CASSIVRFMNTEAFF
TRBV27	-	TRBJ2-7	TRBD2	TGTGCCAGCGGACTGGCGCGGGAGGCGGTGCAGTACTTC	CASGLAREAVQYF
TRBV27	few	TRBJ1-2	-	TGTGCCAGCAGTTTGGAGGAGGACATCCTTAACTATGGCTACACCTTC	CASSLEEDILNYGYTF
TRBV5-6	-	TRBJ2-7	TRBD1	TGTGCCAGCAGCTTAGCCCCAGCGGGACAGGGAACCTACGAGCAGTACTTC	CASSLAPAGQGTYEQYF